This T cell receptor (beta chain) comes out of a study of blood T cells in healthy people across ages. On the study more broadly: About one barcoded beta molecule was captured per two T cells (by template switching).

Then a second PCR, running about 7 to 11 cycles, was carried out with a sample-barcoded 5' primer and a J-beta primer mix. With 12 random nucleotides, a template-switch adaptor tagged each individual cDNA molecule. Each sample yielded at least 2.5 million CDR3-containing paired-end reads. MiXCR was run by TCRdb on the 5' RACE reads, yielding one entry per CDR3 protein. Altogether about 640,000 distinct CDR3 sequences are present, 45% to 65% being singletons, with the ten largest covering 30% to 45%. Regarding this clonotype: Its antigen is unidentified.

Study-wide findings and caveats: Higher diversity, along with more naive CD4+ cells, distinguished long-lived donors from aged donors.

Germline CDR1 reads KGHSH; CDR2 reads LQKENI. This CDR3 is built from 15 residues. The clonotype was recovered from a man aged 55-75 years in good health. The sequenced material came from blood. This rearrangement joins TRBV18 to TRBJ2-5; D is tentatively TRBD1 or TRBD2 (5 bases each). The J call may be mistaken, given a closer DNA end match to TRBJ2-7. The CDR3 nucleotides are TGTGCCAGCTCACCGGGGACCCAGGAAGGGTACGAGCAGTACTTC. This gives the protein CASSPGTQEGYEQYF.